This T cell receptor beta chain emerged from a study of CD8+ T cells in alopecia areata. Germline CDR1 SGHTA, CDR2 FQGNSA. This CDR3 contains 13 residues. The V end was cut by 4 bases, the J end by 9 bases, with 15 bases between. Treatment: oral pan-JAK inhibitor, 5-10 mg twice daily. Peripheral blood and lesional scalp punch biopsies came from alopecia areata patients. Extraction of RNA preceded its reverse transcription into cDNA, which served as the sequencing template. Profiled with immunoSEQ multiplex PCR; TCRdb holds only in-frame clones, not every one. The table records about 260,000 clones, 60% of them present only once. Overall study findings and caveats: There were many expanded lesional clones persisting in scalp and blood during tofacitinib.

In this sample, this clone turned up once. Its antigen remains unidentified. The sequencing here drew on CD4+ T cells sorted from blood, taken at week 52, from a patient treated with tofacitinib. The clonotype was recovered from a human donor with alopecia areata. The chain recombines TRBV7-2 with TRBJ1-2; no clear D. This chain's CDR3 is CASSSREGTRYTF. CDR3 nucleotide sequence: TGTGCCAGCAGCTCCCGGGAGGGCACTCGCTACACCTTC.